Detailed here is one T cell receptor beta chain. The data are from a study of human versus mouse CDR3 diversity and MHC coevolution. In germline, CDR1 is SGHAT, CDR2 FQNNGV. V trimming: 5 bases; J trimming: 0 bases; junction bases outside the gene matches: 12. The CDR3 sequence is 18 residues long. Profiling relied on immunoSEQ multiplex PCR, and the TCRdb table lists in-frame clones only, not all of them. The repertoire holds about 81,000 clones, 80% to 95% seen once, with more than 1.1% in the top ten. The sequence derives from a person between 30 and 69 years old in good health. The rearrangement links TRBV11-2 to TRBJ1-4; 7 bases fit TRBD1. Input material: naive CD4+ T cells from blood. This sample's subset: CD45RO-negative CD62L-positive naive CD4 T cells. CDR3 amino acids: CASSQGGQSFATNEKLFF. The CDR3 nucleotides are TGTGCCAGCAGCCAAGGGGGACAGTCCTTCGCAACTAATGAAAAACTGTTTTTT.